These 9 T cell receptor beta chains originate from one sample sequenced in a study of shared clonotypes between healthy human individuals. Assay: immunoSEQ multiplex PCR; the TCRdb copy retains only in-frame clones and omits some. This table holds about 1.1 million clones, about 72% found once. The sequencing input was memory CD4+ T cells from PBMCs. As to subset: CD45RA-negative fraction. These receptor sequences come from a man younger than 30 in good health. Some clones in this sample may be carry-over from other donors' samples.

V and J are TRBV2 and TRBJ2-2; a possible D gene is TRBD1 (5 bases). V lost 7 bases to trimming and J lost 1 base, with 10 bases between them. Per the germline V gene, CDR1 is SNHLY and CDR2 is FYNNEI. The CDR3 is made up of 14 amino acids. The chain's CDR3 is CASTVQGNTGELFF. DNA of the CDR3: TGTGCCAGCACTGTCCAGGGGAACACCGGGGAGCTGTTTTTT.

V gene TRBV7-6 combines with J gene TRBJ2-5; 10 nucleotides agree with TRBD2. Trimming took 5 bases from V and 0 from J; bases not matched to a gene: 6. Germline CDR1 and CDR2: SGHVS and FNYEAQ. The length of the CDR3 is 16 residues. The CDR3 DNA sequence: TGTGCCAGCAGCAGAGGGGGACTAGCGTACCAAGAGACCCAGTACTTC. Amino acid sequence: CASSRGGLAYQETQYF. The full variable domain, rest sourced from reference TRBV7-6 and TRBJ2-5, is GAGVSQSPRYKVTKRGQDVALRCDPISGHVSLYWYRQALGQGPEFLTYFNYEAQQDKSGLPNDRFSAERPEGSISTLTIQRTEQRDSAMYRCASSRGGLAYQETQYFGPGTRLLVL.

The chain is built from TRBV2 and TRBJ2-1; TRBD2 aligns across 12 bases. The CDR3 spans 18 residues. J gave up 1 base and V 7 bases, and 11 bases lay outside the gene matches. CDR1 is SNHLY and CDR2 is FYNNEI in the germline V gene. CDR3 sequence reads: CASIGASGRAKSYNEQFF. Here the CDR3 DNA reads TGTGCCAGCATAGGGGCTAGCGGGAGGGCCAAATCCTACAATGAGCAGTTCTTC.

CDR3 sequence (DNA): TGTGCCAGCAGTGTACAAGCCTACGAGCAGTACTTC. This gives the protein CASSVQAYEQYF. The chain couples TRBV2 to TRBJ2-7; D is undetermined. The ends were cut back, 4 bases at V and 2 bases at J, with 6 bases in the middle. In germline, CDR1 is SNHLY, CDR2 FYNNEI. The CDR3 sequence is 12 residues long.

J is TRBJ1-5 and V is TRBV30; D is possibly TRBD1 (5 bases). Trimming left V 2 bases short and J 3 bases short, with 17 bases between. CDR3 size: 16 residues. Germline loops: CDR1 GTSNPN, CDR2 SVGIG (reference sequence). The chain's CDR3 is CAWSPRGVPNNQPQHF. CDR3 nucleotide sequence: TGTGCCTGGAGTCCCCGGGGGGTTCCGAACAATCAGCCCCAGCATTTT.

The chain recombines TRBV10-3 with TRBJ2-3; TRBD2 matches 12 bases. V trimming: 6 bases; J trimming: 5 bases; junction bases outside the gene matches: 6. This CDR3 is built from 15 residues. Germline V lookup: CDR1 ENHRY, CDR2 SYGVKD. CDR3 in DNA: TGTGCCATCAGCCGGACTAGCGGGGTCGTAGATACGCAGTATTTT. Protein: CAISRTSGVVDTQYF.

The rearrangement links TRBV6-5 to TRBJ1-2; TRBD1 might be the D (5 bases). The CDR3 is 15 amino acids. Germline V gene sequence: CDR1 MNHEY, CDR2 SVGAGI. The V gene lost 4 bases and the J gene lost 6 bases, with 18 bases spanning the gap. The CDR3 here is CASSLSGRRGNGYTF. The DNA for the CDR3 is TGTGCCAGCAGTTTGTCAGGTCGTAGGGGAAATGGCTACACCTTC.

This clone was seen only once. The chain is built from TRBV27 and TRBJ2-2; unclear D gene. V was clipped by 2 bases and J by 0 bases, with 10 bases between them. Germline CDR1 reads MNHEY; CDR2 reads SMNVEV (reference sequence). The length of the CDR3 is 16 residues. CDR3 region: CASSLTRPTNTGELFF. The CDR3, as DNA: TGTGCCAGCAGTTTAACTCGCCCTACGAACACCGGGGAGCTGTTTTTT.

J is TRBJ2-7 and V is TRBV7-9; 10 bases map to TRBD2. Germline V CDR1 and CDR2: SEHNR, FQNEAQ (reference sequence). J gave up 2 bases and V 7 bases, and 5 bases lay outside the gene matches. This CDR3 contains 14 residues. For the CDR3, the DNA is TGTGCCAGCATGGTAGCGGGGGGAGCCTACGAGCAGTACTTC. Its protein is CASMVAGGAYEQYF.